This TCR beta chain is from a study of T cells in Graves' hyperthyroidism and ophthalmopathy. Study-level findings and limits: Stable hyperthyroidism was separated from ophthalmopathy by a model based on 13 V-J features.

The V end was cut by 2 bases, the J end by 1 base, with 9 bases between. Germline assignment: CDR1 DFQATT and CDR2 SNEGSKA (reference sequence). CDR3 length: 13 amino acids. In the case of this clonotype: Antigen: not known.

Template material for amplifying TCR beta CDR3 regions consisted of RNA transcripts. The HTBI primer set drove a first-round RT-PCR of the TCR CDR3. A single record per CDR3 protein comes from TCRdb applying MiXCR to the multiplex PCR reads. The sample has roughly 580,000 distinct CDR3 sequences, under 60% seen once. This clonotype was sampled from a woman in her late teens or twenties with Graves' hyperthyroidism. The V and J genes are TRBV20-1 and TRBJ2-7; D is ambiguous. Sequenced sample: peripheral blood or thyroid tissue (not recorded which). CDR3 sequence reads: CSARQPTSYEQYF. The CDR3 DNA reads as TGCAGTGCTAGACAGCCTACTTCCTACGAGCAGTACTTC.